Described below is a single T cell receptor beta chain sequence and its context. What it recognizes is unknown. The data stem from a study of T cell responses to AZD1222 COVID-19 vaccine. TCRdb's table, derived via immunoSEQ multiplex PCR, lists solely in-frame clones and lacks some. The sample shows roughly 70,000 clones, around 79% of them seen only once. Study-level findings and limits: It should be noted that donors were predominantly white British and more often female, and clonal diversity was possibly underestimated. Baseline seropositivity occurred in only a handful of AZD1222 recipients. The peak T cell response came first, and repertoires were sampled only after it. The breadth and depth of Spike-specific TCRs increased once two AZD1222 doses had been given.

Sequencing used peripheral blood, obtained on day 0 of MenACWY control vaccination. The sequence was collected from an adult in good health.

CDR3 loop: CSVEKAGGFYDYNEQFF. The CDR3 DNA reads as TGCAGCGTTGAAAAAGCGGGAGGTTTTTATGACTACAATGAGCAGTTCTTC. The genes are TRBV29-1 and TRBJ2-1; 9 bases align to TRBD2. After removal of 2 bases from V and 3 bases from J, the junction contained 11 bases not matched to a gene. Germline CDR1 SQVTM, CDR2 ANQGSEA. The CDR3 covers 17 residues.